The next 10 T cell receptor beta chains were all read from a single sample in a study of OX40 agonist ivuxolimab in advanced cancers. TCRdb keeps only in-frame clones here, not all; method: immunoSEQ multiplex PCR. This sample has 85,000 to 100,000 clones, with roughly 84% found just once. The material was CD4+ or CD8+ T cells sorted from blood, obtained in a trial of the OX40 agonist ivuxolimab. Source of these receptors: an adult with an advanced solid tumor such as melanoma, head and neck, liver or kidney cancer.

This clone has just a few counts. The rearrangement uses TRBV28 and TRBJ2-1; D ambiguous. Germline V CDR1 and CDR2: MDHEN, SYDVKM. This CDR3 is 14 amino acids long. Trimming pared 8 bases from V and 4 bases from J, leaving 15 bases between. As DNA, the CDR3 is TGTGCCAGCCAATTGTGGTCTGGGTACAATGAGCAGTTCTTC. Translated: CASQLWSGYNEQFF. Using reference TRBV28 and TRBJ2-1 for the parts outside the CDR3, the full variable domain is DVKVTQSSRYLVKRTGEKVFLECVQDMDHENMFWYRQDPGLGLRLIYFSYDVKMKEKGDIPEGYSVSREKKERFSLILESASTNQTSMYLCASQLWSGYNEQFFGPGTRLTVL.

CDR3 sequence reads: CASSPPSDYEQYF. CDR3 in DNA: TGTGCCAGCAGTCCCCCCAGCGACTACGAGCAGTACTTC. The rearrangement uses TRBV28 and TRBJ2-7; D uncertain. Trimming took off 5 bases at V and 3 bases at J, with 11 bases between the two ends. The CDR3 totals 13 residues. Germline CDR1 and CDR2: MDHEN and SYDVKM. Full variable domain (remainder filled in from reference TRBV28 and TRBJ2-7): DVKVTQSSRYLVKRTGEKVFLECVQDMDHENMFWYRQDPGLGLRLIYFSYDVKMKEKGDIPEGYSVSREKKERFSLILESASTNQTSMYLCASSPPSDYEQYFGPGTRLTVT.

This clone has only one observation. The chain joins TRBV5-4 to TRBJ2-2; D may be TRBD1 (6 bases). The V gene's germline CDR1 is SGHNT and CDR2 YYREEE (reference sequence). The CDR3 sequence is 16 residues long. V lost 6 bases to trimming and J lost 1 base, with 16 bases between them. The chain's CDR3 is CASTRLTGENTGELFF. The CDR3 region has the DNA TGTGCCAGCACCCGACTGACAGGAGAGAACACCGGGGAGCTGTTTTTT.

The genes are TRBV19 and TRBJ2-1, with TRBD1 as a possible D gene (6 bases). Trimming took 3 bases from V and 7 from J, leaving 13 bases between them. CDR1 is LNHDA, CDR2 SQIVND, per germline (reference sequence). The CDR3 consists of 14 residues. The CDR3 DNA follows: TGTGCCAGTAGTATCAGGGGCTTGGGGAATGAGCAGTTCTTC. Amino acid sequence: CASSIRGLGNEQFF. The full variable domain, its missing parts supplied by reference TRBV19 and TRBJ2-1, is DGGITQSPKYLFRKEGQNVTLSCEQNLNHDAMYWYRQDPGQGLRLIYYSQIVNDFQKGDIAEGYSVSREKKESFPLTVTSAQKNPTAFYLCASSIRGLGNEQFFGPGTRLTVL.

This clone appeared a few times. The V gene is TRBV4-2, the J gene TRBJ1-3; TRBD1 might be the D (5 bases). Trimming cost V 4 bases and J 2 bases, with 9 bases left between them. The germline V gene encodes CDR1 LGHNA and CDR2 YNFKEQ. This CDR3 has 14 amino acids. The CDR3 DNA reads as TGTGCCAGCAGCCCGCGGACACCTGGAAACACCATATATTTT. This translates into CASSPRTPGNTIYF.

The V gene is TRBV28, the J gene TRBJ2-3; D ambiguous. The germline CDR1 and CDR2 sequences are MDHEN and SYDVKM. The V end was cut by 6 bases, the J end by 0 bases, with 13 bases between. The CDR3 totals 15 residues. The CDR3, as DNA: TGTGCCAGCAGGGTCTCATACTCTAGCACAGATACGCAGTATTTT. It is translated as CASRVSYSSTDTQYF.

The J gene is TRBJ2-7, the V gene TRBV11-2; unclear D gene. V lost 4 bases, J lost 6 bases, and 10 bases lay in between. CDR1 is SGHAT, CDR2 FQNNGV, per germline. CDR3 size: 12 residues. In DNA form, the CDR3 reads TGTGCCAGCAGCTCTCATGACCCCGAGCAGTACTTC. Encoded protein: CASSSHDPEQYF.

This chain joins TRBV27 and TRBJ1-6; D is perhaps TRBD1 (6 bases). CDR1 and CDR2 from the germline V gene are MNHEY and SMNVEV (reference sequence). This CDR3 comprises 14 residues. V shed 2 bases and J shed 12 bases, with 14 bases lying between them. The CDR3 coding sequence is TGTGCCAGCAGTTTAGTAGGGGGATATCGACCCCTCCACTTT. It specifies CASSLVGGYRPLHF.

The chain has TRBV30 and TRBJ2-7; 9 bases map to TRBD1. The CDR3 has 16 amino acids. The junction had 11 bases not matched to a gene; V was cut back by 3 bases and J by 2 bases. Germline lookup yields CDR1 GTSNPN and CDR2 SVGIG (reference sequence). The DNA for the CDR3 is TGTGCCTGGAGGCCCCCCGGGACAGGGCCACCCTACGAGCAGTACTTC. Its protein is CAWRPPGTGPPYEQYF.

The J gene is TRBJ1-3, the V gene TRBV30; the match to TRBD1 covers 9 bases. The CDR3 loop spans 15 amino acids. CDR1 is GTSNPN and CDR2 is SVGIG in the germline V gene (reference sequence). J was trimmed by 6 bases and V by 1 base; bases with no gene match: 7. The chain's CDR3 is CAWSGLGQGPNTIYF. CDR3 coding DNA: TGTGCCTGGAGTGGATTGGGACAGGGCCCAAACACCATATATTTT.